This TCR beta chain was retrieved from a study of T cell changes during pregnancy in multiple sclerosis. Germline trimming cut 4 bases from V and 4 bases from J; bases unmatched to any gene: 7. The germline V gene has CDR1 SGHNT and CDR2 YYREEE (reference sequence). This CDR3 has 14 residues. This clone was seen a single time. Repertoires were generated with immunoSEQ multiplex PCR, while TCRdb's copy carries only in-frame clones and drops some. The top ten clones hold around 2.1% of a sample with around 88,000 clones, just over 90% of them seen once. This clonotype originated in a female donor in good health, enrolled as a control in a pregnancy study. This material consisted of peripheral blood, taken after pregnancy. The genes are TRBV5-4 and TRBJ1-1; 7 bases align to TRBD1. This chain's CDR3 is CASSGDRAGTEAFF. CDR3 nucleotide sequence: TGTGCCAGCAGCGGCGACAGGGCCGGCACTGAAGCTTTCTTT.